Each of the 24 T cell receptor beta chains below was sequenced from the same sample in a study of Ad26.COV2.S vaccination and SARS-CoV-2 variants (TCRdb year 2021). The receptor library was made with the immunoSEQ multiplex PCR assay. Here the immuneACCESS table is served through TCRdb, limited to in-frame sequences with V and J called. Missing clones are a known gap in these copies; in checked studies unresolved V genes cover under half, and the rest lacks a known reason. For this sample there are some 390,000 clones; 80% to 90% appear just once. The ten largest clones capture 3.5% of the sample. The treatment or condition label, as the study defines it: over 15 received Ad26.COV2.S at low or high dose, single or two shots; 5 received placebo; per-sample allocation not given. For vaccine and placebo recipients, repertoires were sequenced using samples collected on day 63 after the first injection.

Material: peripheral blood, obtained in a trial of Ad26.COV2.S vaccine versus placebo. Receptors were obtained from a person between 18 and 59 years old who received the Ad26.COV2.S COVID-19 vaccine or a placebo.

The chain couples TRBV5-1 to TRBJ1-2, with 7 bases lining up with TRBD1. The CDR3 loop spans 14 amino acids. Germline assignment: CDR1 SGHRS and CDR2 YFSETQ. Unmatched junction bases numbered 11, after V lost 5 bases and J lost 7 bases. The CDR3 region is CASRSDTGVVGYTF. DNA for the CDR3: TGCGCCAGCAGGTCTGATACAGGGGTGGTTGGCTACACCTTC.

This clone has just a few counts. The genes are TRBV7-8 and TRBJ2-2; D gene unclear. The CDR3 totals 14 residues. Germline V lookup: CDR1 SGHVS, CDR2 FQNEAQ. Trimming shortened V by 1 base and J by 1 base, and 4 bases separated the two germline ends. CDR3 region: CASSLEGNTGELFF. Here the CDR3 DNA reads TGTGCCAGCAGCTTAGAGGGGAACACCGGGGAGCTGTTTTTT.

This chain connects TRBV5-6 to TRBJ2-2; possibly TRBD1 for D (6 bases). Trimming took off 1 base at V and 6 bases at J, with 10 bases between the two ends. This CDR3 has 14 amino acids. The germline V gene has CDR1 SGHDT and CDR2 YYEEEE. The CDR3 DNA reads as TGTGCCAGCAGCTTGAGGGGGACCGCCGGGGAGCTGTTTTTT. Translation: CASSLRGTAGELFF.

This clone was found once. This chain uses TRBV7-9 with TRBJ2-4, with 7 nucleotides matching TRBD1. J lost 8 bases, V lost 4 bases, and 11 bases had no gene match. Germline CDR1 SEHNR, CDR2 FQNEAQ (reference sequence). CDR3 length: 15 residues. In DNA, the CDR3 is TGTGCCAGCAGCTCGTTAAGGGGGCAGTATCACATTCAGTACTTC. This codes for CASSSLRGQYHIQYF.

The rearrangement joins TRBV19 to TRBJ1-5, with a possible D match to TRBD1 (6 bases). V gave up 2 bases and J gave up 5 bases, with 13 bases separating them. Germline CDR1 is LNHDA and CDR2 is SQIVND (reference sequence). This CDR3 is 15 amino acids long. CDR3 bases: TGTGCCAGTAGTATAAGGCAGGGGCGTTATCAGCCCCAGCATTTT. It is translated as CASSIRQGRYQPQHF.

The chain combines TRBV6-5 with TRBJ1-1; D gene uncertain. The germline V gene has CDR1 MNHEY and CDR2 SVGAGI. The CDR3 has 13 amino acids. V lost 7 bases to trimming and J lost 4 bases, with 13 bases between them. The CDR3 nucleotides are TGTGCCAGCACCCTGGGTCGTGGCACTGAAGCTTTCTTT. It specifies CASTLGRGTEAFF.

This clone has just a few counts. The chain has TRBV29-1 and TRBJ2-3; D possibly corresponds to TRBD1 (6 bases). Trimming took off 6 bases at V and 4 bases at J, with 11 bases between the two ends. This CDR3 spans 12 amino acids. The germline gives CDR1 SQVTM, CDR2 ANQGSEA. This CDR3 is CSVRAGADTQYF. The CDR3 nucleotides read TGCAGCGTCCGCGCAGGGGCAGATACGCAGTATTTT.

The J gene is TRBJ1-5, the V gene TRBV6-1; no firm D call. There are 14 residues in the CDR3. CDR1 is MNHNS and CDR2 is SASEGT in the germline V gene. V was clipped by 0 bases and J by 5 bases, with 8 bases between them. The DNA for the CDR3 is TGTGCCAGCAGTGAAGCGGCCTTCTATCAGCCCCAGCATTTT. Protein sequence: CASSEAAFYQPQHF.

CDR3 protein: CASSYGSQREPQHF. The CDR3 DNA reads as TGTGCCAGCAGTTACGGGTCCCAAAGGGAGCCCCAGCATTTT. J is TRBJ1-5 and V is TRBV6-5; D unresolved. Trimming pared 2 bases from V and 8 bases from J, leaving 13 bases between. The CDR3 consists of 14 residues. Germline V lookup: CDR1 MNHEY, CDR2 SVGAGI.

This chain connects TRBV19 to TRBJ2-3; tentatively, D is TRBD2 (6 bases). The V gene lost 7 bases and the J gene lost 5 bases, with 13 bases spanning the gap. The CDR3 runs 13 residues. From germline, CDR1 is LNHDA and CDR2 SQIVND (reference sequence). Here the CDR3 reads CASNGGVGDTQYF. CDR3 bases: TGTGCCAGTAACGGCGGGGTAGGAGATACGCAGTATTTT. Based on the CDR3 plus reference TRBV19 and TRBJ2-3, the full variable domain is DGGITQSPKYLFRKEGQNVTLSCEQNLNHDAMYWYRQDPGQGLRLIYYSQIVNDFQKGDIAEGYSVSREKKESFPLTVTSAQKNPTAFYLCASNGGVGDTQYFGPGTRLTVL.

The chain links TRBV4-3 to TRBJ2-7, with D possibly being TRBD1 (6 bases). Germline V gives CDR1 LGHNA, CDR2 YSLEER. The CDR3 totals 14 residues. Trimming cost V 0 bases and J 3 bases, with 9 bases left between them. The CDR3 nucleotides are TGCGCCAGCAGCCAAGAGAGGGGGATCTACGAGCAGTACTTC. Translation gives CASSQERGIYEQYF.

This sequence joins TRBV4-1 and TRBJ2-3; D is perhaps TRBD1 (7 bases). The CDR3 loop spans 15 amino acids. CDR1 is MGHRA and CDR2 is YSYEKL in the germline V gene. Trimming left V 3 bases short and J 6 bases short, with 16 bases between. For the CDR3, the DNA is TGCGCCAGCAGCCACAGTACAGGGGCGGGGGATACGCAGTATTTT. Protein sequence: CASSHSTGAGDTQYF.

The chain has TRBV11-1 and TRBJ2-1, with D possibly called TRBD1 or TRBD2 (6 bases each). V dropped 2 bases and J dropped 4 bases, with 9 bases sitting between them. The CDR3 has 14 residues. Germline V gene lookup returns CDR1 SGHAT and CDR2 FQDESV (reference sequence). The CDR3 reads CASSLTGAYNEQFF. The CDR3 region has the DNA TGTGCCAGCAGCTTAACGGGGGCGTACAATGAGCAGTTCTTC.

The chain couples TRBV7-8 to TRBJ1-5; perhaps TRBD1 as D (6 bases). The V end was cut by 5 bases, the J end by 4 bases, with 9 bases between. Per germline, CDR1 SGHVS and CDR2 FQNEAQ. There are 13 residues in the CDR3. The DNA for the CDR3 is TGTGCCAGCAGCCCGGACAGAAATCAGCCCCAGCATTTT. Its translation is CASSPDRNQPQHF.

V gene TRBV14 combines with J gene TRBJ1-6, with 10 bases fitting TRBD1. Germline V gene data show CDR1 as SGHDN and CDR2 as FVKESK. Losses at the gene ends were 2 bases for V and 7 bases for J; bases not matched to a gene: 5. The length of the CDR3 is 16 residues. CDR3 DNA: TGTGCCAGCAGCCAAACCCGGGACAGGGGCAATTCACCCCTCCACTTT. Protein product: CASSQTRDRGNSPLHF.

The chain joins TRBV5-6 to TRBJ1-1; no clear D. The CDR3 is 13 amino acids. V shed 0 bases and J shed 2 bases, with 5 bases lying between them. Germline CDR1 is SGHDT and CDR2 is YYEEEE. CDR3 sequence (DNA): TGTGCCAGCAGCTTGGGCACCAACACTGAAGCTTTCTTT. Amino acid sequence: CASSLGTNTEAFF.

CDR3 residues: CASSSGQQYNEQFF. The CDR3 DNA reads TGTGCCAGCAGCTCTGGACAGCAATACAATGAGCAGTTCTTC. The V and J genes are TRBV11-3 and TRBJ2-1; D possibly corresponds to TRBD1 (6 bases). Germline-derived CDR1 and CDR2 are SGHNT and YENEEA. The V gene lost 4 bases and the J gene lost 4 bases, with 11 bases spanning the gap. This CDR3 comprises 14 residues.

The CDR3 coding sequence is TGTGCCAGCTCACCACCGGCCGGGAATGAGCAGTTCTTC. This sequence encodes CASSPPAGNEQFF. The chain joins TRBV18 to TRBJ2-1; no clear D gene. Trimming pared 0 bases from V and 7 bases from J, leaving 7 bases between. CDR1 and CDR2 (germline): KGHSH, LQKENI. The CDR3 length is 13 residues.

The CDR3 loop reads CSVGARGTEAFF. In DNA form, the CDR3 reads TGCAGCGTGGGGGCCAGGGGGACTGAAGCTTTCTTT. This chain uses TRBV29-1 with TRBJ1-1; TRBD1 agrees at 7 bases. The germline gives CDR1 SQVTM, CDR2 ANQGSEA. The CDR3 contains 12 residues. V gave up 6 bases and J gave up 5 bases; unmatched junction bases: 6. The whole variable domain, remainder taken from reference TRBV29-1 and TRBJ1-1, is SAVISQKPSRDICQRGTSLTIQCQVDSQVTMMFWYRQQPGQSLTLIATANQGSEATYESGFVIDKFPISRPNLTFSTLTVSNMSPEDSSIYLCSVGARGTEAFFGQGTRLTVV.

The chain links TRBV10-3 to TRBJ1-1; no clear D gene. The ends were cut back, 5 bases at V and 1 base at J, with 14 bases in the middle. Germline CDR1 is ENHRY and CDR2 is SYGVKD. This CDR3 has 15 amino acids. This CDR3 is CAISSIGDSNTEAFF. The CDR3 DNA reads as TGTGCCATCAGTTCGATCGGGGATTCGAACACTGAAGCTTTCTTT.

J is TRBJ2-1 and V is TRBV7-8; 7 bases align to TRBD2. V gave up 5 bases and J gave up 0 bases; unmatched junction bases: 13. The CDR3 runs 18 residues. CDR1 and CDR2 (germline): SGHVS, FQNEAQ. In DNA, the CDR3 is TGTGCCAGCAGCCCCATCCCCTCGGGGGACTACTCCTACAATGAGCAGTTCTTC. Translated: CASSPIPSGDYSYNEQFF.

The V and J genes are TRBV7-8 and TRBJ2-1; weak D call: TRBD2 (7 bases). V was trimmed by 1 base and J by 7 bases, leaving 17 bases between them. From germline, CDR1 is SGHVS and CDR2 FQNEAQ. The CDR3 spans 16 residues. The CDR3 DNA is TGTGCCAGCAGCTTAGAAAGGGGGGGCCTAGGTAATGAGCAGTTCTTC. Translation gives CASSLERGGLGNEQFF.

The CDR3, as DNA: TGTGCCACCAGCCGCCGACAGGGAGGGTACAATGAGCAGTTCTTC. Encoded protein: CATSRRQGGYNEQFF. The chain carries TRBV15 and TRBJ2-1, with D perhaps matching TRBD1 or TRBD2 (7 bases each). V dropped 5 bases and J dropped 4 bases, with 15 bases sitting between them. Looked up from germline, CDR1 is LNHNV and CDR2 is YYDKDF (reference sequence). The CDR3 covers 15 residues.

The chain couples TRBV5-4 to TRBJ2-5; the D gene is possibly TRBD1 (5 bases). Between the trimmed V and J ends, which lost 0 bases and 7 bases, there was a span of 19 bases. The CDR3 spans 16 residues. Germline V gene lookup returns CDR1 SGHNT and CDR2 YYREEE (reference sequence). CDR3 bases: TGTGCCAGCAGCTTGGTCCAGGGCCTGGAACCGGGGACCCAGTACTTC. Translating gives CASSLVQGLEPGTQYF.